The 18 T cell receptor beta chains below were found in one sample sequenced in a study of patients and donors after allogeneic stem cell transplantation. TCRdb redid the calling of the RT-PCR reads with MiXCR, one entry per CDR3 protein. Here the sample spans 400,000 to 450,000 distinct CDR3 sequences, 16% being singletons. Sequencing used blood, either unsorted or a sorted T cell fraction (not recorded which). Receptors were obtained from a human donor who was either an allogeneic HSCT recipient or a stem cell or donor lymphocyte infusion donor (not recorded which). It is not recorded whose cells these are; they may come from a transplant donor.

The chain joins TRBV4-3 to TRBJ1-1; the D gene is possibly TRBD1 (6 bases). Germline V gene sequence: CDR1 LGHNA, CDR2 YSLEER. This CDR3 is built from 14 residues. The V gene lost 5 bases and the J gene lost 5 bases, with 15 bases spanning the gap. CDR3 sequence reads: CASSGETGRTEAFF. The CDR3 DNA sequence: TGCGCCAGCAGCGGTGAAACAGGGAGAACTGAAGCTTTCTTT.

The chain has TRBV7-8 and TRBJ1-2; possible D gene TRBD1, 6 bases. CDR3 length: 14 amino acids. CDR1 and CDR2 (germline): SGHVS, FQNEAQ. V was trimmed by 1 base and J by 8 bases, leaving 14 bases between them. The CDR3 DNA reads TGTGCCAGCAGCTTAGTTTTGCGGACAGAGGGCTACACCTTC. It codes for CASSLVLRTEGYTF.

The rearrangement joins TRBV4-1 to TRBJ2-7; D is uncertain. V was shortened by 1 base and J by 6 bases, with 7 bases between the two germline ends. The CDR3 extends over 12 amino acids. Germline V lookup: CDR1 MGHRA, CDR2 YSYEKL. The CDR3 region is CASSQGFGEQYF. The CDR3 DNA follows: TGCGCCAGCAGCCAAGGATTTGGCGAGCAGTACTTC.

The V gene is TRBV9, the J gene TRBJ2-3; D gene ambiguous. CDR1 SGDLS and CDR2 YYNGEE come from the germline V gene. The V end lost 0 bases, the J end lost 10 bases, and 6 bases lay between the germline ends. CDR3 length equals 11 residues. The CDR3, as DNA: TGTGCCAGCAGCGTAGACAAGGCGCAGTATTTT. This encodes CASSVDKAQYF.

This clonotype was seen more than once but under ten times. The chain carries TRBV24-1 and TRBJ2-1; TRBD2 matches 15 bases. J gave up 0 bases and V 3 bases, and 11 bases lay outside the gene matches. Germline lookup yields CDR1 KGHDR and CDR2 SFDVKD. CDR3 length: 21 residues. Written as DNA, the CDR3 is TGTGCCACCAGTGATCCACTTTCGGGACTAGCGGGGGGCCTCTCCTACAATGAGCAGTTCTTC. Its protein product is CATSDPLSGLAGGLSYNEQFF.

As to this clonotype: One end of the junction fails to match germline, which may point to a read error. This sequence joins TRBV5-1 and TRBJ1-4, with D possibly TRBD1 on 6 matching bases. The CDR3 has 18 amino acids. CDR1 and CDR2 (germline): SGHRS, YFSETQ. CDR3 protein: CASNLVVLTGRGAEKLFF. In DNA form, the CDR3 reads TGCGCCAGCAACTTGGTCGTACTGACAGGCCGAGGGGCCGAAAAACTGTTTTTT.

The chain is built from TRBV27 and TRBJ2-2; 11 positions agree with TRBD2. The V and J ends lost 5 bases and 6 bases, in that order; junction bases with no gene match: 5. Germline V gene sequence: CDR1 MNHEY, CDR2 SMNVEV (reference sequence). The CDR3 runs to 15 residues. The CDR3 nucleotides read TGTGCCAGCAGTCCAGGGACTAGCGGAGCCGGGGAGCTGTTTTTT. This translates into CASSPGTSGAGELFF.

This clonotype was detected a few times. This chain joins TRBV6-2 or TRBV6-3 and TRBJ2-2; D uncertain. Trimming cost V 8 bases and J 6 bases, with 16 bases left between them. This CDR3 contains 14 residues. Germline V gives CDR1 MNHEY, CDR2 SVGEGT. CDR3 region: CASGFNLGAGELFF. The CDR3 region has the DNA TGTGCCAGCGGTTTCAATCTCGGAGCCGGGGAGCTGTTTTTT.

V gene TRBV7-8 combines with J gene TRBJ2-5, with D perhaps matching TRBD1 or TRBD2 (5 bases each). Germline V gene sequence: CDR1 SGHVS, CDR2 FQNEAQ. This CDR3 is 15 amino acids long. Trimming left V 1 base short and J 5 bases short, with 14 bases between. CDR3 coding DNA: TGTGCCAGCAGCTTAGGTAGAGGGGTAAGGGAGACCCAGTACTTC. Protein sequence: CASSLGRGVRETQYF.

The chain couples TRBV7-6 to TRBJ2-5; D is uncertain. CDR1 and CDR2 (germline): SGHVS, FNYEAQ. V lost 5 bases to trimming and J lost 2 bases, with 15 bases between them. This CDR3 contains 15 residues. DNA of the CDR3: TGTGCCAGCAGCGGCGTTTACGGGCGGCAAGAGACCCAGTACTTC. It is translated as CASSGVYGRQETQYF.

This clonotype was found a few times. The CDR3 sequence is CASSPDSIYGYTF. Written as DNA, the CDR3 is TGTGCCAGCAGTCCAGACAGCATCTATGGCTACACCTTC. The chain employs TRBV12-3 or TRBV12-4 and TRBJ1-2; weak D call: TRBD1 (5 bases). Trimming pared 5 bases from V and 4 bases from J, leaving 11 bases between. This CDR3 has 13 amino acids.

This CDR3 reads CASSELGTPRVPDTQYF. CDR3 bases: TGTGCCAGCAGTGAACTTGGGACTCCACGGGTCCCAGATACGCAGTATTTT. The V gene is TRBV6-1, the J gene TRBJ2-3; possibly TRBD2 for D (6 bases). V gave up 2 bases and J gave up 4 bases, with 19 bases separating them. Germline V CDR1 and CDR2: MNHNS, SASEGT. The CDR3 is 17 residues long.

This clonotype was observed many times. This CDR3 is CASSLAGTGTDTQYF. DNA of the CDR3: TGCGCCAGCAGCCTAGCCGGGACAGGGACAGATACGCAGTATTTT. V gene TRBV5-1 combines with J gene TRBJ2-3; 9 bases agree with TRBD1. After removal of 4 bases from V and 3 bases from J, the junction contained 6 bases not matched to a gene. The CDR3 spans 15 residues. Germline-derived CDR1 and CDR2 are SGHRS and YFSETQ.

This clonotype showed up just once. The V and J genes are TRBV9 and TRBJ2-5; D not certain. The V gene lost 1 base and the J gene lost 1 base, with 11 bases spanning the gap. Germline CDR1 and CDR2: SGDLS and YYNGEE. The length of the CDR3 is 15 residues. The CDR3 nucleotides read TGTGCCAGCAGCGTATGGCGGCACTCCCAAGAGACCCAGTACTTC. Encoded protein: CASSVWRHSQETQYF. The full variable domain, with the rest looked up from reference TRBV9 and TRBJ2-5, is DSGVTQTPKHLITATGQRVTLRCSPRSGDLSVYWYQQSLDQGLQFLIQYYNGEERAKGNILERFSAQQFPDLHSELNLSSLELGDSALYFCASSVWRHSQETQYFGPGTRLLVL.

The J gene is TRBJ2-3, the V gene TRBV24-1; TRBD1 matches 8 bases. This CDR3 contains 14 residues. V lost 3 bases, J lost 3 bases, and 1 base stayed unmatched. Germline V lookup: CDR1 KGHDR, CDR2 SFDVKD. The CDR3 DNA reads TGTGCCACCAGTGATAGACAGGGGACAGATACGCAGTATTTT. Its protein is CATSDRQGTDTQYF.

This clonotype was seen ten or more times. The chain is built from TRBV3-1 and TRBJ2-5; TRBD1 matches at 8 bases. This CDR3 contains 16 residues. Per the germline V gene, CDR1 is LGHDT and CDR2 is YNNKEL (reference sequence). With 3 bases clipped from V and 3 bases from J, the junction kept 9 bases outside the gene matches. As DNA, the CDR3 is TGTGCCAGCAGCCACGCGACAGGGGACAATGAAGAGACCCAGTACTTC. It yields the protein CASSHATGDNEETQYF.

The gene calls are TRBV12-3 or TRBV12-4 and TRBJ2-3, with 8 bases identical to TRBD1. Trimming at V came to 4 bases and at J to 6 bases, leaving 3 bases not matched to a gene. This CDR3 spans 13 amino acids. CDR3 residues: CASSWTGRDTQYF. DNA for the CDR3: TGTGCCAGCAGTTGGACAGGGCGTGATACGCAGTATTTT.

In this sample, this clonotype turned up a few times. The chain uses TRBV9 and TRBJ2-5; D gene ambiguous. Germline V gene sequence: CDR1 SGDLS, CDR2 YYNGEE. Trimming removed 0 bases from V and 4 bases from J, with 10 bases in between. The CDR3 contains 14 residues. CDR3: CASSVEGRTETQYF. The CDR3, as DNA: TGTGCCAGCAGCGTAGAGGGCCGTACAGAGACCCAGTACTTC.